The 26 T cell receptor beta chains given below trace back to one sample, sequenced in a study of breast tumors, draining lymph nodes, adjacent tissues. TCRdb reprocessed the multiplex PCR reads via MiXCR and lists one record per CDR3 protein. Of under 150,000 distinct CDR3 sequences listed, around 24% were seen once; the top ten hold roughly 2.7%. Samples came from axillary lymph nodes draining the breast cancer. The sequenced sample consisted of axillary lymph node tissue. These receptors were taken from a female donor with breast cancer. Some clones in this sample may be carry-over from other donors' samples.

This clonotype has at least ten counts. The chain links TRBV30 to TRBJ1-2, with D hard to call. Deletions cut 3 bases from V and 6 bases from J, with 17 bases between. CDR3 length: 14 residues. CDR1 and CDR2 from the germline V gene are GTSNPN and SVGIG (reference sequence). CDR3 in DNA: TGTGCCTGGAGGTTGGCTTCTACGGGAAATGGCTACACCTTC. This encodes CAWRLASTGNGYTF.

This clonotype has a count of ten or more. The genes are TRBV6-5 and TRBJ2-1; 10 nucleotides match TRBD1. Per germline, CDR1 MNHEY and CDR2 SVGAGI. The V gene end was trimmed by 6 bases and the J gene end by 10 bases; junction bases not matched to a gene: 15. The CDR3 is made up of 16 amino acids. CDR3 DNA: TGTGCCAGCAGAGGCGTCGCCATAGACAGGGGGCGAGAGCAGTTCTTC. This gives the protein CASRGVAIDRGREQFF.

Comment on this clonotype: Germline and junction disagree at one end, which may indicate a read error. The rearrangement links TRBV6-1 to TRBJ2-1, with 11 bases aligning to TRBD2. The CDR3 is 15 amino acids. CDR1 MNHNS and CDR2 SASEGT come from the germline V gene. Here the CDR3 DNA reads TGTGCCATCTCCCTAGCGGGAGGCTCCTACAATGGGCAGTTCTTC. Protein product: CAISLAGGSYNGQFF.

This clonotype appeared many times. V and J are TRBV12-3 or TRBV12-4 and TRBJ2-7; D not certain. The V end was cut by 0 bases, the J end by 6 bases, with 9 bases between. The CDR3 has 13 amino acids. CDR3 in amino acids: CASSLAVPREQYF. In nucleotides, the CDR3 is TGTGCCAGCAGTTTAGCGGTCCCACGCGAGCAGTACTTC.

With respect to this clonotype: A single base separates this from a much larger clone, so it may be a read error. The rearrangement links TRBV4-1 to TRBJ1-3, with D unresolved. V was cut by 4 bases and J by 7 bases, with 8 bases left in between. Germline CDR1 and CDR2: MGHRA and YSYEKL. This CDR3 is built from 12 residues. The CDR3 nucleotides read TGCGCCAGCAGCCCCGGGCGGAACACCATATATTTT. It codes for CASSPGRNTIYF.

Comments on this clonotype: A much larger clonotype is one base distant, so this may be a read error. This chain uses TRBV27 with TRBJ2-2; weak D call: TRBD2 (5 bases). This CDR3 contains 15 residues. CDR1 MNHEY and CDR2 SMNVEV come from the germline V gene (reference sequence). Deletions cut 5 bases from V and 6 bases from J, with 16 bases between. CDR3 loop: CASSHKVGVAGELFF. The CDR3 DNA reads TGTGCCAGCAGTCACAAAGTGGGAGTGGCCGGGGAGCTGTTTTTT.

As regards this clonotype: Since a much larger clone is just one base distant, this may be a read error. The chain uses TRBV7-2 and TRBJ2-2; unclear D gene. Germline lookup yields CDR1 SGHTA and CDR2 FQGNSA. The CDR3 length is 14 residues. The CDR3 coding sequence is TGTGCCGGCAGTCCAGACTGGGCCTCCGGGGAGCTGTTTTTT. Translated, it gives CAGSPDWASGELFF.

The table lists this clonotype with many counts. The CDR3 protein is CSATIQGAPINEQFF. The CDR3, as DNA: TGCAGTGCTACAATCCAGGGGGCGCCGATAAATGAGCAGTTCTTC. V and J are TRBV20-1 and TRBJ2-1, with 8 bases matching TRBD1. Unmatched junction bases numbered 12, after V lost 4 bases and J lost 7 bases. The CDR3 length is 15 residues. Germline CDR1 DFQATT, CDR2 SNEGSKA (reference sequence).

This clonotype was recorded many times. The chain couples TRBV30 to TRBJ2-7; no reliable D call. The CDR3 sequence is 12 residues long. V was pared by 4 bases and J by 0 bases, with 7 bases between. Germline values: CDR1 GTSNPN, CDR2 SVGIG (reference sequence). The CDR3 region is CAWKDSSYEQYF. The CDR3, as DNA: TGTGCCTGGAAGGATAGCTCCTACGAGCAGTACTTC.

This clonotype came up many times. The genes are TRBV10-3 and TRBJ1-5, with 11 nucleotides matching TRBD1. From germline, CDR1 is ENHRY and CDR2 SYGVKD. This CDR3 comprises 13 residues. V was clipped by 2 bases and J by 11 bases; unmatched bases: 2. CDR3 coding DNA: TGTGCCATCAGTGAGCCGGGACAGGGGGCCCAGCATTTT. Protein product: CAISEPGQGAQHF.

This clonotype was picked up many times. This chain joins TRBV15 and TRBJ2-2; 9 bases line up with TRBD1. Germline CDR1 and CDR2: LNHNV and YYDKDF (reference sequence). V shed 1 base and J 6 bases; nucleotides not matched to a gene: 6. CDR3 size: 16 residues. As DNA, the CDR3 is TGTGCCACCAGCAGAGCGGGACAGGGTCGAGCCGGGGAGCTGTTTTTT. This translates into CATSRAGQGRAGELFF. The full variable domain, its missing parts supplied by reference TRBV15 and TRBJ2-2, is DAMVIQNPRYQVTQFGKPVTLSCSQTLNHNVMYWYQQKSSQAPKLLFHYYDKDFNNEADTPDNFQSRRPNTSFCFLDIRSPGLGDTAMYLCATSRAGQGRAGELFFGEGSRLTVL.

The table lists this clonotype with many counts. This chain uses TRBV5-1 with TRBJ1-2, with TRBD1 as a possible D gene (5 bases). The germline V and J ends were trimmed by 0 bases and 5 bases, with 20 bases remaining between them. Germline-derived CDR1 and CDR2 are SGHRS and YFSETQ. This CDR3 has 17 residues. CDR3 in DNA: TGCGCCAGCAGCTTGGCCGAGGAGGCAGGGAATAGGTATGGCTACACCTTC. Translation: CASSLAEEAGNRYGYTF.

This clonotype came up many times. The V gene is TRBV28, the J gene TRBJ2-7; 12 bases fit TRBD2. The ends lost 6 bases at V and 5 bases at J; junction bases unmatched: 11. The CDR3 contains 16 residues. CDR1 and CDR2 from the germline V gene are MDHEN and SYDVKM. The CDR3 region has the DNA TGTGCCAGCAGCACACCCCGACTAGCGGGAGCCAACGAGCAGTACTTC. As protein: CASSTPRLAGANEQYF.

With respect to this clonotype: Possible read error: a much larger clone is one base away. This chain uses TRBV7-9 with TRBJ2-2; 7 bases fit TRBD2. The CDR3 runs 16 residues. V shed 0 bases and J 7 bases; nucleotides not matched to a gene: 8. Germline CDR1 SEHNR, CDR2 FQNEAQ (reference sequence). The CDR3 protein is CASSLAQGLPVGELFF. CDR3 DNA sequence: TGTGCCAGCAGCTTAGCGCAGGGACTACCGGTCGGGGAGCTGTTTTTT.

This clonotype was seen repeatedly, ten times or more. The rearrangement uses TRBV6-1 and TRBJ2-7; 8 positions match TRBD2. Trimming cost V 4 bases and J 3 bases; bases outside gene matches: 2. Per the germline V gene, CDR1 is MNHNS and CDR2 is SASEGT. This CDR3 has 13 residues. CDR3 sequence (DNA): TGTGCCAGCAGTGCAGCGGGAGTCTACGAGCAGTACTTC. Protein product: CASSAAGVYEQYF.

At least ten counts were recorded for this clonotype. The chain links TRBV7-8 to TRBJ2-7, with 10 bases lining up with TRBD2. The CDR3 is made up of 16 amino acids. The V and J ends lost 6 bases and 8 bases, in that order; junction bases with no gene match: 16. The germline CDR1 and CDR2 sequences are SGHVS and FQNEAQ. DNA of the CDR3: TGTGCCAGCAGGCAGGCGGCTAGCGGGAGTGGGGTAAAGCAGTACTTC. Translating gives CASRQAASGSGVKQYF.

A note on this clonotype: This may arise from a read error, as a much more abundant clone is one base away. The V gene is TRBV28, the J gene TRBJ2-7; D not certain. The CDR3 loop spans 13 amino acids. Per the germline V gene, CDR1 is MDHEN and CDR2 is SYDVKM. CDR3 protein: CACSFMAVYEQYF. The CDR3 nucleotides are TGTGCCTGCAGTTTTATGGCAGTCTACGAGCAGTACTTC.

As for this clonotype: Relative to the germline gene, one junction end is altered; a read error may explain this. This rearrangement joins TRBV11-2 to TRBJ2-2; D gene uncertain. The CDR3 loop spans 18 amino acids. The germline CDR1 and CDR2 sequences are SGHAT and FQNNGV. As DNA, the CDR3 is TGTGCCAGCAGCTCATTCCCGGGCCCCAAGCCGAACACCGAGGAGCTGTTTTTT. It is translated as CASSSFPGPKPNTEELFF.

CDR3: CAWRGDGDEQFF. CDR3 bases: TGTGCCTGGAGAGGCGACGGGGATGAGCAGTTCTTC. This chain links TRBV30 with TRBJ2-1; possibly TRBD2 for D (5 bases). The CDR3 runs 12 residues. Germline lookup yields CDR1 GTSNPN and CDR2 SVGIG (reference sequence). V lost 3 bases, J lost 8 bases, and 11 bases lay in between.

This clonotype showed up many times. The rearrangement uses TRBV5-1 and TRBJ2-1; 8 bases match TRBD2. Looked up from germline, CDR1 is SGHRS and CDR2 is YFSETQ. This CDR3 spans 15 amino acids. The V gene end was trimmed by 1 base and the J gene end by 5 bases; junction bases not matched to a gene: 5. CDR3 in DNA: TGCGCCAGCAGCTTGTCCGGGGGGGGGCACAATGAGCAGTTCTTC. Encoded protein: CASSLSGGGHNEQFF. The full variable domain, completed using reference TRBV5-1 and TRBJ2-1, is KAGVTQTPRYLIKTRGQQVTLSCSPISGHRSVSWYQQTPGQGLQFLFEYFSETQRNKGNFPGRFSGRQFSNSRSEMNVSTLELGDSALYLCASSLSGGGHNEQFFGPGTRLTVL.

This clonotype was found many times. V gene TRBV6-6 combines with J gene TRBJ2-2; D might be TRBD1 or TRBD2, each matching 5 bases. Looked up from germline, CDR1 is MNHNY and CDR2 is SVGAGI (reference sequence). Trimming took 7 bases from V and 4 from J, leaving 13 bases between them. The CDR3 consists of 14 residues. CDR3 nucleotide sequence: TGTGCCAGCACAACCCGGGACGTCACCGGGGAGCTGTTTTTT. Translation gives CASTTRDVTGELFF.

This clonotype was observed at least ten times. The chain combines TRBV4-1 with TRBJ2-1, with TRBD2 identical over 8 bases. Germline loops: CDR1 MGHRA, CDR2 YSYEKL. The CDR3 runs 16 residues. V trimming: 4 bases; J trimming: 8 bases; junction bases outside the gene matches: 13. This CDR3 is CASSREATSGRYEQFF. Here the CDR3 DNA reads TGCGCCAGCAGCCGGGAGGCAACTAGCGGAAGGTATGAGCAGTTCTTC.

This clonotype appeared a single time. Compared with germline, one end of the junction differs, possibly owing to a read error. V usage is TRBV28 and J usage is TRBJ2-7; D tentatively fits TRBD1 or TRBD2 (6 bases each). The germline V gene has CDR1 MDHEN and CDR2 SYDVKM. The CDR3 runs 11 residues. The CDR3 protein is CARGGGYVQYF. Here the CDR3 DNA reads TGTGCCAGGGGGGGCGGGTACGTGCAGTACTTC.

There are many counts of this clonotype. This chain joins TRBV4-1 and TRBJ2-5; 7 bases align to TRBD1. Germline V lookup: CDR1 MGHRA, CDR2 YSYEKL. V trimming: 4 bases; J trimming: 5 bases; junction bases outside the gene matches: 13. The CDR3 has 16 residues. This CDR3 is CASSRSTGVSRETQYF. The CDR3, as DNA: TGCGCCAGCAGCCGAAGTACAGGGGTGAGTCGGGAGACCCAGTACTTC.

This clonotype was recorded at least ten times. The J gene is TRBJ1-2, the V gene TRBV7-9; TRBD1 matches at 11 bases. Germline lookup yields CDR1 SEHNR and CDR2 FQNEAQ (reference sequence). The CDR3 is made up of 17 amino acids. Trimming cost V 5 bases and J 5 bases; bases outside gene matches: 13. The CDR3 DNA is TGTGCCAGCAGCCAGTCAAGCCGGGACAGGGGGGAGTATGGCTACACCTTC. It translates to CASSQSSRDRGEYGYTF.

This clonotype was observed many times. The rearrangement uses TRBV4-3 and TRBJ2-3; D is perhaps TRBD1 (7 bases). The CDR3 loop spans 18 amino acids. Trimming stripped 5 bases from V and 8 bases from J, with 29 bases between. Germline CDR1 LGHNA, CDR2 YSLEER. The CDR3 spells CASSVDRSVPGDWGTQYF. The CDR3 nucleotides read TGCGCCAGCAGCGTGGACAGGTCCGTACCGGGAGATTGGGGTACGCAGTATTTT.